This T cell receptor beta chain stems from a study of TIL therapy for anti-PD-1-resistant metastatic lung cancer. Study-wide results and limits: The cohort had more treatment-naive, never-smoker and oncogene-addicted patients than typical.

The immunoSEQ assay was v3. Clones were read by immunoSEQ multiplex PCR, and TCRdb kept only the in-frame ones, dropping some. Here the sample spans tens of thousands of clones, 79% being singletons. Notes on this clone: Its antigen is not known.

The CDR3 length is 14 residues. V was pared by 0 bases and J by 7 bases, with 12 bases between. Germline V gene data show CDR1 as LNHNV and CDR2 as YYDKDF (reference sequence). Time point in this sample: pre-treatment sample, taken before nivolumab and TIL therapy. The input for sequencing was blood, taken at baseline. The chain uses TRBV15 and TRBJ1-1; D is unclear. This receptor was taken from a woman aged 30 to 85 with non-small cell lung cancer. The CDR3 bases are TGTGCCACCAGCAGAGATGTAGGATCTATTGAAGCTTTCTTT. Translation: CATSRDVGSIEAFF.